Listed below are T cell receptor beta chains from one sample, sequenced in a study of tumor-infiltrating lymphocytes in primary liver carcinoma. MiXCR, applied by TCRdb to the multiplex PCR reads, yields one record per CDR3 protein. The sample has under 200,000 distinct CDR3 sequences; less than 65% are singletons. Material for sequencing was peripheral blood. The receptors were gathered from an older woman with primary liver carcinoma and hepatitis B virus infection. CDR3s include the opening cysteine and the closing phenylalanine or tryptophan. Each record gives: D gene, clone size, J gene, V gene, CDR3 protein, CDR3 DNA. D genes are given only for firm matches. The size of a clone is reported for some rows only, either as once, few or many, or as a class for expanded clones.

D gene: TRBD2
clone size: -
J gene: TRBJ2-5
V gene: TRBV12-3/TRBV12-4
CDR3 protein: CACSPHGSGNQETQYF
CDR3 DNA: TGTGCCTGCAGCCCCCACGGTAGCGGGAACCAAGAGACCCAGTACTTC

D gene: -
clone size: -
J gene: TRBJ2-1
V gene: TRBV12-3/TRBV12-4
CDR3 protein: CASKQGASWYELFF
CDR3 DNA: TGTGCCAGCAAGCAGGGTGCCAGTTGGTATGAGCTGTTCTTC

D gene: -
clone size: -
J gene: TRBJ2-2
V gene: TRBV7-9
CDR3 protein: CASSLEFVSNTGELFF
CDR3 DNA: TGTGCCAGCAGCTTAGAGTTCGTTTCGAACACCGGGGAGCTGTTTTTT

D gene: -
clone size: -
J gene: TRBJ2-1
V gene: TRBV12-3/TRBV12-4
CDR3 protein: CASRTLPSGEQFF
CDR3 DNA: TGTGCCAGCAGAACCCTCCCAAGTGGCGAGCAGTTCTTC

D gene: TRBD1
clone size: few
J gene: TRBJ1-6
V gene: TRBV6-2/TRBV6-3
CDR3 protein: CANTRTGGNSPLHF
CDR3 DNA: TGTGCCAACACAAGAACAGGGGGGAATTCACCCCTCCACTTT

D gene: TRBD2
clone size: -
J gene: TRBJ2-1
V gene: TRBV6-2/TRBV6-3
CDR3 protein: CASTRPRVLAGKRYEQFF
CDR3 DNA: TGTGCCAGCACCCGACCCAGGGTACTAGCGGGAAAGAGGTATGAGCAGTTCTTC

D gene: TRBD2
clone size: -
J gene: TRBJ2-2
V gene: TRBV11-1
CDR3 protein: CADSPRLARAGELFF
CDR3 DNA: TGTGCCGACAGCCCTCGACTAGCCAGGGCCGGGGAGCTGTTTTTT

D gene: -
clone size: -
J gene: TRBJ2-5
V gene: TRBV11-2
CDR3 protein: CASSLVGLVNQETQYF
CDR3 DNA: TGTGCCAGCAGCTTAGTGGGGCTAGTGAATCAAGAGACCCAGTACTTT

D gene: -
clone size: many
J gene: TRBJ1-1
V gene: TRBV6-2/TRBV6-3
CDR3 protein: CASQTRQMVNTEAFF
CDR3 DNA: TGTGCCAGCCAGACGAGGCAGATGGTGAACACTGAAGCTTTCTTT

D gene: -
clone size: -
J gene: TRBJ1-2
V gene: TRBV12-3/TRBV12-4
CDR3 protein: CASSFWPFDYGYTF
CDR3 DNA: TGTGCCAGCAGTTTCTGGCCTTTCGACTATGGCTACACCTTC

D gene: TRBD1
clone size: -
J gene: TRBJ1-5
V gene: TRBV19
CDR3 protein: CASSLNPGTGWSQPQHF
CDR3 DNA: TGTGCCAGTAGCCTAAACCCCGGGACAGGGTGGTCGCAGCCCCAGCATTTT

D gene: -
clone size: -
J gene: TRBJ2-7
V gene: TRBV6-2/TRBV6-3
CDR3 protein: CASSYFLAGERYF
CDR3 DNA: TGTGCCAGCAGTTATTTTCTAGCCGGCGAGCGGTACTTC

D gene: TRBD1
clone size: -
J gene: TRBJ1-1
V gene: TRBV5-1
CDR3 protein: CTSSLDRQNTEAFF
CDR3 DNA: TGCACCAGCAGCTTGGACAGGCAGAACACTGAAGCTTTCTTT

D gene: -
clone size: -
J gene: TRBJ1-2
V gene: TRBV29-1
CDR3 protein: CSLEEGVGYTF
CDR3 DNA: TGCAGCCTTGAGGAGGGCGTTGGTTACACCTTC

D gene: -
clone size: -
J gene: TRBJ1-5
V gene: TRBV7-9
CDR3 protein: CASSLGFGQPQHF
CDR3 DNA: TGTGCCAGCAGCTTAGGGTTCGGCCAGCCCCAGCATTTT

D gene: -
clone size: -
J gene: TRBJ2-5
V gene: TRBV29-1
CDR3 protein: CSVGGPVKETRYF
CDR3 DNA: TGCAGCGTTGGGGGGCCCGTTAAAGAGACCCGGTACTTC

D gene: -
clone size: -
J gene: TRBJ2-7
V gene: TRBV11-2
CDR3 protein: CACSPTSPGEQYF
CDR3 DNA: TGTGCCTGCAGCCCTACCTCCCCGGGCGAGCAGTACTTC

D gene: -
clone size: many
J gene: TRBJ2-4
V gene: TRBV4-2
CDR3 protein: CASSQEVQTIQYF
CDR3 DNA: TGTGCCAGCAGCCAAGAGGTTCAGACCATTCAGTACTTC

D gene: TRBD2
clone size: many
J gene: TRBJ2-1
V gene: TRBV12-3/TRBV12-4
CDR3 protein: CASFFRSGAYNEQFF
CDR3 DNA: TGTGCCAGCTTCTTTCGGAGCGGGGCCTACAATGAGCAGTTCTTC

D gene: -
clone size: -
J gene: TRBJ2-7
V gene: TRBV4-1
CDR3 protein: CASSQGGIGAYEQYF
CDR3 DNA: TGCGCCAGCAGCCAAGGGGGGATAGGGGCCTACGAGCAGTACTTC

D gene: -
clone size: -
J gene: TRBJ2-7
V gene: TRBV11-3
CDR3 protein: CASSLLKQESVEQYF
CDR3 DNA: TGTGCCAGCAGCCTCCTAAAACAGGAGTCAGTGGAGCAGTACTTC

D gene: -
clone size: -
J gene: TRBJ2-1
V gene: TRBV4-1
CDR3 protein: CASSQESFRSNERFF
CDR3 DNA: TGCGCCAGCAGCCAAGAGTCCTTTCGCTCCAATGAGCGGTTCTTC

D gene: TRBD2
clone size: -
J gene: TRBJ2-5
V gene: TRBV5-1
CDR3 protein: CASSLSSGRVETQYF
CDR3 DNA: TGCGCCAGCAGCTTATCTAGCGGGAGGGTGGAGACCCAGTACTTC

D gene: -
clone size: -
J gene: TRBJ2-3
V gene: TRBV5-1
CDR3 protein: CASSFGGGFPDTQYF
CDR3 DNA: TGCGCCAGCAGCTTTGGTGGGGGTTTCCCAGATACGCAGTATTTT

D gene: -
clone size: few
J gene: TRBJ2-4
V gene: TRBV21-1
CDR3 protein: CASSKEVKGPSGVGPQPQNIQYF
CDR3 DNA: TGTGCCAGCAGCAAAGAGGTAAAGGGACCGTCTGGGGTCGGCCCCCAACCTCAAAACATTCAGTACTTC

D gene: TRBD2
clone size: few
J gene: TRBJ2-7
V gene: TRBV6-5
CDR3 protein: CASSSPRTSGSYEQYF
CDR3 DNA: TGTGCCAGCAGTTCCCCAAGGACTAGCGGGTCCTACGAGCAGTACTTC

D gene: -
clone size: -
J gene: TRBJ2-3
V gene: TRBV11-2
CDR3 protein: CASNAGSEASTATQYF
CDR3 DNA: TGTGCCAGCAACGCTGGTAGCGAGGCTAGCACAGCTACGCAGTATTTT

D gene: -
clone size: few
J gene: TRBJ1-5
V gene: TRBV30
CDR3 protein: CAWSVVRGAGNQPQHF
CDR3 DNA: TGTGCCTGGAGTGTAGTCCGGGGAGCCGGCAATCAGCCCCAGCATTTT

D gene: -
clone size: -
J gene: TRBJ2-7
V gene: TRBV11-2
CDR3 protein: CASSPWVGGEYDQYF
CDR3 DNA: TGTGCCAGCAGCCCATGGGTAGGGGGTGAATACGACCAGTACTTC

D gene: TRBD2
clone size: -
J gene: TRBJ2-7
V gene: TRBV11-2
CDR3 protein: CTSSFRAGGPYEQYF
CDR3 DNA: TGTACCAGCAGCTTCCGGGCGGGAGGGCCCTACGAGCAGTACTTC

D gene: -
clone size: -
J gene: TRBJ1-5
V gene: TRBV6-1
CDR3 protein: CASTPGHRNQPQHF
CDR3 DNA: TGTGCCAGCACTCCGGGACATCGCAATCAGCCCCAGCATTTT

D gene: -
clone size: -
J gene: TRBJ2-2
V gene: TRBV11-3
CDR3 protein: CASSSDLRGALTTGELFF
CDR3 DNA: TGTGCCAGCAGCTCAGATCTACGGGGGGCCTTAACCACTGGGGAGCTGTTTTTT

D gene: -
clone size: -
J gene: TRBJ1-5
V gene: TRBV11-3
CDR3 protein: CTSSFRTSRDTQHF
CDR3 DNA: TGTACCAGCAGCTTCAGGACTAGCAGAGATACGCAGCATTTT

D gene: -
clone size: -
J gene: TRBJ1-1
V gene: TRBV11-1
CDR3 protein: CAGSLQGKRTEASF
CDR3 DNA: TGTGCCGGCAGCTTACAGGGTAAGCGCACTGAAGCTTCCTTT

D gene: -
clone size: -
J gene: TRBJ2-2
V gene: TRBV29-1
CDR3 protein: CSADWNTTGELFF
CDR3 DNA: TGCAGCGCTGATTGGAACACCACCGGGGAGCTGTTTTTT

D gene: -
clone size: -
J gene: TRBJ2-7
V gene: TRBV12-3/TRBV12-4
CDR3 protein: CARSSPIDYEQYF
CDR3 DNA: TGTGCCAGAAGTTCACCGATCGACTACGAGCAGTACTTC

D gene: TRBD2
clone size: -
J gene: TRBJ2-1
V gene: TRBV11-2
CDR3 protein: CTSSLDSGLALKYNEQFF
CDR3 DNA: TGTACCAGCAGCCTGGATTCAGGACTAGCGTTAAAGTACAATGAGCAGTTCTTC

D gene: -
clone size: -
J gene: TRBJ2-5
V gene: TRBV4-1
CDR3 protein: CANSPTRGGETQYF
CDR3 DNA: TGCGCCAACAGTCCCACTAGGGGCGGGGAGACCCAGTACTTC

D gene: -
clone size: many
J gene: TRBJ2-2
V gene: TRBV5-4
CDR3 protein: CASSRRTPLTNTGELFF
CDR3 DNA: TGTGCCAGCAGCCGTAGGACTCCCTTAACGAACACCGGGGAGCTGTTTTTT

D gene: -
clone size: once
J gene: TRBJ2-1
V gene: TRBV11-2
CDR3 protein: CASSLWEGIYNEQLF
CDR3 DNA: TGTGCCAGCAGCTTATGGGAAGGGATCTACAATGAGCAGCTCTTC

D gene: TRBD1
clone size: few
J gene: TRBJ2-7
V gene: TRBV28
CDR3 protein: CASSSYTGTGYEQYF
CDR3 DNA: TGTGCCAGCAGTTCTTACACCGGGACAGGGTACGAGCAGTACTTC

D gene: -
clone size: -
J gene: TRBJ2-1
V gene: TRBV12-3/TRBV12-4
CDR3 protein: CASSLTNGSYNEQFF
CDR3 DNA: TGTGCCAGCAGCCTCACTAACGGATCCTACAATGAGCAATTCTTC

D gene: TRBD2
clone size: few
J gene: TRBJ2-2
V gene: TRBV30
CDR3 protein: CAPERELVGELFF
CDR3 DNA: TGTGCCCCTGAGCGGGAGTTGGTCGGGGAGCTGTTTTTT

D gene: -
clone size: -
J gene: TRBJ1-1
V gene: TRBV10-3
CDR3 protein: CAISEPGAGGTEAFF
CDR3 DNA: TGTGCCATCAGTGAGCCAGGAGCCGGGGGCACTGAGGCTTTCTTT

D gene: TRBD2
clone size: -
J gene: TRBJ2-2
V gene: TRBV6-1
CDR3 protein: CASKYASGGRTGELFF
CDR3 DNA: TGTGCCAGCAAATATGCTAGCGGGGGACGGACCGGGGAGCTGTTTTTT

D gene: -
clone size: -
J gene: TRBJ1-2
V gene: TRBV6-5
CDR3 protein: CASNTQGKGGYTF
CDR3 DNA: TGTGCCAGCAACACACAGGGAAAGGGCGGCTACACCTTC

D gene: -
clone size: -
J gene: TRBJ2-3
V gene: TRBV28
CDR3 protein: CAYSFVDYTDTQYF
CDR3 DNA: TGTGCCTACAGTTTTGTGGATTACACAGATACGCAGTATTTT

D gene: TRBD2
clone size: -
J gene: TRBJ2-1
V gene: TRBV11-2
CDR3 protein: CACSDGTNRRSYNVQFF
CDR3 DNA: TGTGCCTGCAGCGACGGGACTAACAGGAGGTCCTACAATGTGCAGTTCTTC

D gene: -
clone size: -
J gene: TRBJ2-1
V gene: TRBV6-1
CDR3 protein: CASSLRDKGLNEQFF
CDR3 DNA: TGTGCCAGCAGTCTCCGGGATAAGGGGCTGAATGAGCAGTTCTTC

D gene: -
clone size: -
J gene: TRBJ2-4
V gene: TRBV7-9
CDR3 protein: CVSSLGQPSLLAKNIQYF
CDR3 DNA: TGTGTCAGCAGCTTAGGTCAACCCTCGTTACTAGCCAAAAACATTCAGTACTTC

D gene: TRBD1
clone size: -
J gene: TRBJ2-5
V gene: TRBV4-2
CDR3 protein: CASSQGGTGQETQYF
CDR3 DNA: TGCGCCAGCAGCCAAGGTGGGACAGGCCAAGAGACCCAGTACTTC

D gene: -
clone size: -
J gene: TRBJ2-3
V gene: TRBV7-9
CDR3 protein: CASSWSGSDTQYF
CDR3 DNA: TGTGCCAGCAGCTGGTCCGGTTCAGATACGCAGTATTTT

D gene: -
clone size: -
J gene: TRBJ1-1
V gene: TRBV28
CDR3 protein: CASSNRQTEAFF
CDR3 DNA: TGTGCCAGCAGTAACCGACAGACTGAAGCTTTCTTT